These 9 T cell receptor beta chains were all obtained from the same sample, sequenced in a study of cytotoxic CD8 clonotypes in ibrutinib-treated CLL. Libraries were prepared by immunoSEQ multiplex PCR; TCRdb keeps only in-frame clonotypes and omits some of them. Found here are around 53,000 clones, roughly 54% of them singletons; the top ten hold around 25%. The sample in question was PBMCs, obtained at disease progression, from a patient treated with ibrutinib. The receptor source for this set is a human donor with chronic lymphocytic leukemia.

This clone showed up just a few times. The rearrangement uses TRBV27 and TRBJ2-3; 9 bases fit TRBD1. The trim removed 1 base at V and 6 bases at J, leaving 2 bases unmatched. CDR1 is MNHEY, CDR2 SMNVEV, per germline (reference sequence). This CDR3 is 14 amino acids long. CDR3 amino acids: CASSLWTGVDTQYF. The CDR3 DNA is TGTGCCAGCAGTTTATGGACAGGGGTCGATACGCAGTATTTT.

V gene TRBV6-7 combines with J gene TRBJ1-5; D might be TRBD1 (5 bases). TRBV6-7 is placed among ORFs of uncertain function. Trimming left V 7 bases short and J 3 bases short, with 19 bases between. The CDR3 loop spans 16 amino acids. CDR3: CASKGGGIVHNQPQHF. The DNA for the CDR3 is TGTGCCAGCAAGGGCGGGGGTATCGTCCACAATCAGCCCCAGCATTTT.

This clone was picked up a small number of times. The rearrangement joins TRBV5-1 to TRBJ1-3; D uncertain. The V end was cut by 6 bases, the J end by 0 bases, with 4 bases between. CDR3 length: 12 amino acids. The germline CDR1 and CDR2 sequences are SGHRS and YFSETQ. CDR3 DNA: TGCGCCAGCAAAGACTCTGGAAACACCATATATTTT. Translating it yields CASKDSGNTIYF. Full variable domain (rest looked up from reference TRBV5-1 and TRBJ1-3): KAGVTQTPRYLIKTRGQQVTLSCSPISGHRSVSWYQQTPGQGLQFLFEYFSETQRNKGNFPGRFSGRQFSNSRSEMNVSTLELGDSALYLCASKDSGNTIYFGEGSWLTVV.

The chain couples TRBV30 to TRBJ1-6; D uncertain. The length of the CDR3 is 16 residues. Trimming removed 4 bases at V and 0 bases at J, with 13 bases between. From germline, CDR1 is GTSNPN and CDR2 SVGIG (reference sequence). The CDR3 is CAWMDRRSSYNSPLHF. CDR3 nucleotides: TGTGCCTGGATGGATAGACGGAGCTCCTATAATTCACCCCTCCACTTT.

The chain recombines TRBV6-5 with TRBJ2-1; 11 bases fit TRBD2. Germline trimming cut 6 bases from V and 11 bases from J; bases unmatched to any gene: 12. CDR1 is MNHEY and CDR2 is SVGAGI in the germline V gene. The CDR3 contains 15 residues. The CDR3 here is CASSPLLAGGRKQFF. As DNA, the CDR3 is TGTGCCAGCAGCCCCCTCTTAGCGGGAGGGCGCAAGCAGTTCTTC.

The chain couples TRBV30 to TRBJ2-2, with D unresolved. This CDR3 is built from 14 residues. Germline-derived CDR1 and CDR2 are GTSNPN and SVGIG (reference sequence). Trimming took off 0 bases at V and 1 base at J, with 6 bases between the two ends. CDR3 coding DNA: TGTGCCTGGAGTGTACTTAAGAACACCGGGGAGCTGTTTTTT. Its translation: CAWSVLKNTGELFF.

For the CDR3, the DNA is TGCGCCAGCAGGGAGGGCAGGGGGACAGATACGCAGTATTTT. This codes for CASREGRGTDTQYF. The genes are TRBV5-1 and TRBJ2-3, with a tentative D call TRBD1 (7 bases). The CDR3 is 14 residues long. Looked up from germline, CDR1 is SGHRS and CDR2 is YFSETQ. V was trimmed by 5 bases and J by 3 bases, leaving 13 bases between them. The full variable domain, its missing parts supplied by reference TRBV5-1 and TRBJ2-3, is KAGVTQTPRYLIKTRGQQVTLSCSPISGHRSVSWYQQTPGQGLQFLFEYFSETQRNKGNFPGRFSGRQFSNSRSEMNVSTLELGDSALYLCASREGRGTDTQYFGPGTRLTVL.

The chain links TRBV20-1 to TRBJ2-5; TRBD2 might be the D (6 bases). The CDR3 is made up of 11 amino acids. CDR1 is DFQATT and CDR2 is SNEGSKA in the germline V gene (reference sequence). The DNA for the CDR3 is TGCATCCCGGGAGAGGAAGAGACCCAGTACTTC. Its translation: CIPGEEETQYF.

The chain employs TRBV6-5 and TRBJ1-5; weak D call: TRBD1 (5 bases). Deletions cut 8 bases from V and 7 bases from J, with 15 bases between. This CDR3 has 13 residues. Germline V gene sequence: CDR1 MNHEY, CDR2 SVGAGI. CDR3 DNA: TGTGCCAGCCAACAGGAGGTGGGGCAGCCCCAGCATTTT. Encoded protein: CASQQEVGQPQHF.